The table lists the clone carrying this T cell receptor (beta chain) with a count of one. What it recognizes is unknown. The table came from immunoSEQ multiplex PCR; TCRdb's copy has only in-frame clones and leaves some out. Seen here are approximately 50,000 clones, 60% to 80% observed once, and the top ten hold 4.5% to 5%. CDR1 and CDR2 from the germline V gene are SGHAT and FQDESV (reference sequence). The CDR3 runs to 15 residues. V was pared by 6 bases and J by 8 bases, with 11 bases of the junction left unmatched. These data originate in a study of T cell responses to AZD1222 COVID-19 vaccine. Findings and caveats of the study: Spike was spanned by vaccine-associated CD4 TCRs, with dominance at 160-218 and 743-854. The study found Spike-specific TCR breadth and depth rose after two AZD1222 doses. Donors were mostly white British, more females; clonal diversity possibly underestimated.

This sequence was found in an adult who received the AZD1222 COVID-19 vaccine. The sequenced sample was peripheral blood, obtained 28 days after the second AZD1222 dose. The rearrangement joins TRBV11-1 to TRBJ2-4, with 9 nucleotides matching TRBD1. CDR3 coding DNA: TGTGCCAGCAGTTCGCCGGGACAGGGAATGCACATTCAGTACTTC. Translation gives CASSSPGQGMHIQYF.